The TCR beta chain under discussion was sequenced for a study of T cells in Graves' hyperthyroidism and ophthalmopathy. These patients, aged 18 to 65, had recently diagnosed hyperthyroidism lasting under 2 months. Every diagnosis used clinical symptoms, serum thyroxine and TRAb, thyroid ultrasound and orbital computed tomography. 9 to 10 ml fresh peripheral blood yielded the PBMCs. It was RNA transcripts that yielded the amplified TCR beta CDR3 regions. During a first-round RT-PCR of the TCR CDR3, the HTBI primer set was used. TCRdb used MiXCR to reprocess the multiplex PCR reads, holding one entry per CDR3 protein. The data hold 350,000 to 500,000 distinct CDR3 sequences, with roughly 13% observed a single time. The sequencing input was blood. The TCR originated in a young woman with Graves' hyperthyroidism.

The CDR3 DNA is TGCAGTGCTATAGCGGGAGGGCCGGCAGATACGCAGTATTTT. Translation: CSAIAGGPADTQYF. The gene calls are TRBV20-1 and TRBJ2-3, with 11 positions matching TRBD2. Germline V gene lookup returns CDR1 DFQATT and CDR2 SNEGSKA (reference sequence). V lost 4 bases, J lost 4 bases, and 4 bases stayed unmatched. This CDR3 has 14 amino acids.